Each of the 21 T cell receptor beta chains below was sequenced from the same sample in a study of T cells after yellow fever vaccination. One entry per CDR3 protein, called by TCRdb with MiXCR from the 5' RACE reads. The data hold some 320,000 distinct CDR3 sequences, with 4% to 5.5% observed a single time. The material sequenced was PBMCs, taken 15 days after the yellow fever booster vaccination. Source of these receptors: a young man who received the YFV17D yellow fever vaccine.

This clonotype showed up many times. The chain joins TRBV7-2 to TRBJ2-5; D is unresolved. Germline V gives CDR1 SGHTA, CDR2 FQGNSA. V was cut by 5 bases and J by 3 bases, with 10 bases left in between. The CDR3 covers 13 residues. CDR3 DNA: TGTGCCAGCAGCCTGGGCCTAAAAGAGACCCAGTACTTC. Translated, it gives CASSLGLKETQYF.

This clonotype was recorded many times. The V call is TRBV20-1, the J call TRBJ2-5; TRBD2 might be the D (6 bases). The CDR3 runs 11 residues. Per germline, CDR1 DFQATT and CDR2 SNEGSKA (reference sequence). Trimming stripped 5 bases from V and 2 bases from J, with 6 bases between. CDR3 loop: CSAAGQETQYF. The CDR3 DNA reads TGCAGTGCTGCGGGACAAGAGACCCAGTACTTC.

This clonotype was seen many times. The chain joins TRBV12-3 or TRBV12-4 to TRBJ1-4; the D is unclear. The CDR3 extends over 13 amino acids. V lost 6 bases, J lost 8 bases, and 13 bases lay in between. The CDR3 nucleotides are TGTGCCAGCAGCGAAACCAGCGGGGAAAAACTGTTTTTT. Protein sequence: CASSETSGEKLFF.

As concerns this clonotype: A much bigger clone sits one base away, suggesting this may be a read error. The J gene is TRBJ2-7, the V gene TRBV18, with TRBD2 matching over 8 bases. Germline CDR1 reads KGHSH; CDR2 reads LQKENI. The V and J ends lost 3 bases and 5 bases, in that order; junction bases with no gene match: 6. The CDR3 is 14 amino acids. The CDR3 DNA is TGTGCCAGCTCACCTTCCGGGGGGGTCGACGAGCAGTACGTC. This translates into CASSPSGGVDEQYV.

The chain combines TRBV5-1 with TRBJ2-1; D call uncertain. The CDR3 length is 16 residues. CDR1 is SGHRS, CDR2 YFSETQ, per germline. The V and J ends lost 0 bases and 0 bases respectively, with 10 bases between them. The CDR3 DNA follows: TGCGCCAGCAGCTTGGAGAAGGGAAGCTCCTACAATGAGCAGTTCTTC. Translation: CASSLEKGSSYNEQFF.

The chain's CDR3 is CASSFWGQATDTQYF. The DNA of the CDR3 is TGTGCCAGCAGTTTCTGGGGACAGGCCACAGATACGCAGTATTTT. V usage is TRBV27 and J usage is TRBJ2-3, with TRBD1 matching over 8 bases. V shed 3 bases and J 2 bases; nucleotides not matched to a gene: 4. This CDR3 region has 15 residues. The germline CDR1 and CDR2 sequences are MNHEY and SMNVEV (reference sequence).

This clonotype has only a few counts. The rearrangement joins TRBV19 to TRBJ2-2; D unresolved. The length of the CDR3 is 15 residues. Germline CDR1 is LNHDA and CDR2 is SQIVND (reference sequence). Deletions cut 1 base from V and 5 bases from J, with 11 bases between. The DNA for the CDR3 is TGTGCCAGTAGTATAGGTGGCAGTGTAACCGGGGAGCTGTTTTTT. Translated: CASSIGGSVTGELFF.

This clonotype was seen a few times. The V and J genes are TRBV12-3 or TRBV12-4 and TRBJ1-2; a weak D match, TRBD1 (6 bases). The CDR3 runs to 12 residues. Trimming removed 6 bases from V and 7 bases from J, with 12 bases in between. CDR3 sequence (DNA): TGTGCCAGCAGCCTCACAGGGTTTGGCTACACCTTC. As protein: CASSLTGFGYTF.

The V call is TRBV7-2, the J call TRBJ1-4; 8 positions match TRBD1. CDR1 and CDR2 (germline): SGHTA, FQGNSA. CDR3 length equals 14 residues. The ends lost 5 bases at V and 8 bases at J; junction bases unmatched: 7. This CDR3 is CASSADRAGEKLFF. The CDR3 nucleotides read TGTGCCAGCAGCGCGGACAGGGCGGGGGAAAAACTGTTTTTT. Filled out from reference TRBV7-2 and TRBJ1-4, the complete variable domain reads GAGVSQSPSNKVTEKGKDVELRCDPISGHTALYWYRQSLGQGLEFLIYFQGNSAPDKSGLPSDRFSAERTGGSVSTLTIQRTQQEDSAVYLCASSADRAGEKLFFGSGTQLSVL.

The V gene is TRBV15, the J gene TRBJ2-3, with D possibly TRBD2 on 5 matching bases. The CDR3 is 17 amino acids. The germline V gene encodes CDR1 LNHNV and CDR2 YYDKDF (reference sequence). Trimming removed 1 base at V and 0 bases at J, with 14 bases between. CDR3 DNA: TGTGCCACCAGCAGAGCCTCGCGGGCGACTAGCACAGATACGCAGTATTTT. It codes for CATSRASRATSTDTQYF. The full variable domain, in which reference TRBV15 and TRBJ2-3 provide the parts outside the CDR3, is DAMVIQNPRYQVTQFGKPVTLSCSQTLNHNVMYWYQQKSSQAPKLLFHYYDKDFNNEADTPDNFQSRRPNTSFCFLDIRSPGLGDTAMYLCATSRASRATSTDTQYFGPGTRLTVL.

This clonotype was counted between two and nine times. The chain has TRBV24-1 and TRBJ2-1; D gene unclear. The CDR3 consists of 13 residues. V lost 1 base and J lost 8, with 8 bases in between. Germline CDR1 is KGHDR and CDR2 is SFDVKD. The CDR3 DNA sequence: TGTGCCACCAGTGATTTAAATGGATATGAGCAGTTCTTC. Translation: CATSDLNGYEQFF.

This clonotype was recorded at least ten times. This CDR3 reads CASRRPGGFLVDEQFF. The CDR3 nucleotides are TGTGCCAGCAGACGACCGGGGGGGTTTTTGGTCGATGAGCAGTTCTTC. This chain uses TRBV28 with TRBJ2-1; 8 bases line up with TRBD2. This CDR3 region has 16 residues. V dropped 6 bases and J dropped 8; count of bases not matched to a gene: 15. Germline lookup yields CDR1 MDHEN and CDR2 SYDVKM.

This clonotype appeared many times. This CDR3 reads CASSLQLASTDTQYF. CDR3 sequence (DNA): TGCGCCAGCAGCTTGCAGCTAGCGAGCACAGATACGCAGTATTTT. The chain recombines TRBV5-1 with TRBJ2-3, with D possibly matching TRBD2 (6 bases). The CDR3 consists of 15 residues. V was clipped by 1 base and J by 0 bases, with 9 bases between them. Germline assignment: CDR1 SGHRS and CDR2 YFSETQ.

The J gene is TRBJ1-1, the V gene TRBV11-2; possible D gene TRBD1, 6 bases. The CDR3 contains 13 residues. V dropped 4 bases and J dropped 3 bases, with 9 bases sitting between them. Germline V gene lookup returns CDR1 SGHAT and CDR2 FQNNGV. CDR3 residues: CASSYTGYTEAFF. CDR3 bases: TGTGCCAGCAGCTACACAGGGTACACTGAAGCTTTCTTT.

This clonotype was counted ten times or more. The chain has TRBV11-2 and TRBJ2-5; a weak D match, TRBD2 (7 bases). The CDR3 has 15 residues. Trimming shortened V by 4 bases and J by 5 bases, and 17 bases separated the two germline ends. Germline CDR1 is SGHAT and CDR2 is FQNNGV. The DNA of the CDR3 is TGTGCCAGCAGCTCAAGCGCGGGGGCCGGGGAGACCCAGTACTTC. It encodes CASSSSAGAGETQYF.

This clonotype appeared a few times. This chain links TRBV7-2 with TRBJ1-1; possibly TRBD1 for D (5 bases). The length of the CDR3 is 14 residues. Looked up from germline, CDR1 is SGHTA and CDR2 is FQGNSA. V was clipped by 4 bases and J by 9 bases, with 18 bases between them. In DNA form, the CDR3 reads TGTGCCAGCAGCTCCCGATGGGCCAAGGGACAAGCTTTCTTT. Translation gives CASSSRWAKGQAFF.

This chain connects TRBV10-3 to TRBJ1-3; D uncertain. The germline V gene has CDR1 ENHRY and CDR2 SYGVKD. With 0 bases removed from V and 0 bases from J, the gap between germline ends came to 6 bases. The CDR3 spans 15 residues. In DNA form, the CDR3 reads TGTGCCATCAGTGAGTCAGGCAGCTCTGGAAACACCATATATTTT. The encoded protein is CAISESGSSGNTIYF.

This clonotype turned up a few times. The chain links TRBV20-1 to TRBJ2-5; D could derive from TRBD1 or TRBD2 (5 bases each). Per germline, CDR1 DFQATT and CDR2 SNEGSKA (reference sequence). V was cut by 6 bases and J by 2 bases, with 16 bases left in between. This CDR3 is 14 amino acids long. CDR3: CSARRDPDQETQYF. The DNA for the CDR3 is TGCAGTGCACGCCGGGACCCGGATCAAGAGACCCAGTACTTC.

This clonotype was observed a handful of times. The V gene is TRBV6-5, the J gene TRBJ1-1; TRBD1 might be the D (6 bases). CDR3 length equals 15 residues. Germline V gene data show CDR1 as MNHEY and CDR2 as SVGAGI. V was pared by 4 bases and J by 7 bases, with 19 bases between. Here the CDR3 reads CASSSPGGGRGEAFF. CDR3 DNA sequence: TGTGCCAGCAGTTCCCCAGGAGGGGGAAGAGGTGAAGCTTTCTTT.

This clonotype was recorded once. The chain recombines TRBV5-4 with TRBJ2-1; D unresolved. V lost 4 bases to trimming and J lost 0 bases, with 11 bases between them. CDR1 SGHNT and CDR2 YYREEE come from the germline V gene (reference sequence). The CDR3 runs to 15 residues. The CDR3 DNA reads TGTGCCAGCAGCGAGGACCAAAGCTCCTACAATGAGCAGTTCTTC. It specifies CASSEDQSSYNEQFF.

This clonotype was recorded a few times. This chain links TRBV11-2 with TRBJ2-7, with D uncertain. The CDR3 spans 13 residues. V was pared by 1 base and J by 7 bases, with 11 bases between. Germline values: CDR1 SGHAT, CDR2 FQNNGV. This CDR3 reads CASSLGGGREQYV. The DNA of the CDR3 is TGTGCCAGCAGCTTAGGAGGTGGTCGGGAGCAGTACGTC.